The rows below give T cell receptor beta chains drawn from one sample of a study of T cell responses to AZD1222 COVID-19 vaccine. The data were produced by immunoSEQ multiplex PCR, yet TCRdb's version contains in-frame clones alone and is incomplete. The sample has 160,000 or so clones; more than 85% are singletons. The input for sequencing was peripheral blood, taken on day 0 of AZD1222 vaccination. These receptors were obtained from an adult in good health. Each CDR3 is given with its conserved first and last residue. Fields, in order: D gene, J gene, clone size, V gene, CDR3 DNA, CDR3 protein. A D gene is named only where the DNA matches it firmly. Size is omitted from some rows. Given values are once, few, many or a class for expanded clones.

>TRBD2|TRBJ2-3|-|TRBV19
TGTGCCAGTAGTCGAGGCCTAACTAGCGGAGGAGATACGCAGTATTTT
CASSRGLTSGGDTQYF
>-|TRBJ2-3|-|TRBV10-3
TGTGCCAACCATGCCAGCCTCACAGATACGCAGTATTTT
CANHASLTDTQYF
>TRBD1|TRBJ1-4|-|TRBV28
TGTGCCAGCAGGCCGACAGGGGAGGAAACTAATGAAAAACTGTTTTTT
CASRPTGEETNEKLFF
>-|TRBJ1-1|few|TRBV18
TGTGCCAGCTCCCCGACATCCCTCGGCACTGAAGCTTTCTTT
CASSPTSLGTEAFF
>-|TRBJ2-2|-|TRBV11-3
TGTGCCAGCAGCACTGGGGGAGGGGAGCTGTTTTTT
CASSTGGGELFF
>-|TRBJ1-1|once|TRBV5-6
TGTGCCAGCAGCTTGTGGGACCCCCCTGAAGCTTTCTTT
CASSLWDPPEAFF
>-|TRBJ2-7|once|TRBV3-1/TRBV3-2
TGTGCCAGCAGCCAAGACAGGGTTTACGAGCAGTACTTC
CASSQDRVYEQYF
>TRBD1|TRBJ2-7|-|TRBV11-1
TGTGCCAGCAGCGACGGGACAGGGGAACGCGAGCAGTACTTC
CASSDGTGEREQYF
>TRBD2|TRBJ2-1|-|TRBV27
TGTGCCAGCAGTTTATCCAGCCCGACTAGCGGGGGGGAGCAGTTCTTC
CASSLSSPTSGGEQFF
>-|TRBJ2-5|-|TRBV15
TGTGCCACCAGCAGAGGACAGATGGGAGAGACCCAGTACTTC
CATSRGQMGETQYF
>TRBD2|TRBJ2-5|-|TRBV24-1
TGTGCCACCAGTGACCCCAGCGGGAGCGGGGAGACCCAGTACTTC
CATSDPSGSGETQYF
>-|TRBJ2-3|-|TRBV9
TGTGCCAGCAGCTTCACAGATACGCAGTATTTT
CASSFTDTQYF
>-|TRBJ1-1|-|TRBV28
TGTGCCAGCAGTTCCCCAGGACAAAAGGGGATGAACACTGAAGCTTTCTTT
CASSSPGQKGMNTEAFF
>-|TRBJ2-1|few|TRBV12-3/TRBV12-4
TGTGCCAGCAGTTTATCCGAGTGGGATGAGCAGTTCTTC
CASSLSEWDEQFF
>-|TRBJ1-1|-|TRBV5-1
TGCGCCAGCAGCTTTGACCCCCCGAACACTGAAGCTTTCTTT
CASSFDPPNTEAFF
>-|TRBJ1-2|-|TRBV28
TGTGCCAGCAGAACCGACCGGCAGGGGAGCGGCTACACCTTC
CASRTDRQGSGYTF
>TRBD2|TRBJ2-1|-|TRBV19
TGTGCCAGTACCGCCGGGACTAGCAGAGGGAATGAGCAGTTCTTC
CASTAGTSRGNEQFF
>TRBD2|TRBJ2-1|-|TRBV4-2
TGTGCCAGCAGCCAAGCTACTAGCGGGAACAATGAGCAGTTCTTC
CASSQATSGNNEQFF
>-|TRBJ1-2|-|TRBV19
TGTGCCTGCCGGGAAGGCAGATCTAACTATGGCTACACCTTC
CACREGRSNYGYTF
>-|TRBJ2-3|-|TRBV2
TGTGCCAGCAGTGCAATAGTCCCCACAGATACGCAGTATTTT
CASSAIVPTDTQYF
>-|TRBJ2-7|-|TRBV4-1
TGCGCCAGCAGCCAAGTGGGGGGCTACGAGCAGTACTTC
CASSQVGGYEQYF
>-|TRBJ1-2|-|TRBV27
TGTGCCAGCAGTTTGGACTGGCATTATGGCTACACCTTC
CASSLDWHYGYTF
>-|TRBJ1-4|-|TRBV6-5
TGTGCCAGCAGTTACGACGGGACTCTCAATGAAAAACTGTTTTTT
CASSYDGTLNEKLFF
>-|TRBJ2-7|-|TRBV18
TGTGCCAGCTCGCTCCTCCGGGACTCCTACGAGCAGTACTTC
CASSLLRDSYEQYF
>TRBD2|TRBJ2-5|few|TRBV11-2
TGTGCCAGCAGCTACTCCTTCCGTTCGGGAGGGATGGAGACCCAGTACTTC
CASSYSFRSGGMETQYF
>-|TRBJ1-5|-|TRBV3-1/TRBV3-2
TGTGCCAGCAGCCAAGATGTTGGGACACGAAATCAGCCCCAGCATTTT
CASSQDVGTRNQPQHF
>TRBD1|TRBJ2-5|-|TRBV11-1
TGTGCCAGCAGCCGGGACAGGGGAGAGACCCAGTACTTC
CASSRDRGETQYF
>-|TRBJ1-1|-|TRBV28
TGTGCCAGCAAAAGGAGATCTGAAGCTTTCTTT
CASKRRSEAFF
>-|TRBJ2-1|-|TRBV20-1
TGCAGTGCTAGTCTCGAATTGGGCCCCTACAATGAGCAGTTCTTC
CSASLELGPYNEQFF
>-|TRBJ2-3|-|TRBV29-1
TGCAGCGTTGGGGTCTTTTCTAGCACAGATACGCAGTATTTT
CSVGVFSSTDTQYF
>-|TRBJ2-1|-|TRBV7-2
TGTGCCAGGACCCTAGCGAATCCGCCGGATGAGCAGTTCTTC
CARTLANPPDEQFF
>TRBD1|TRBJ1-2|-|TRBV29-1
TGCAGCTTCCAGGGGGCCTCTAACTATGGCTACACCTTC
CSFQGASNYGYTF
>TRBD2|TRBJ2-1|-|TRBV10-1
TGCGCCAGCAGTGAGCGGACTAGCGGGAGGTACAATGAGCAGTTCTTC
CASSERTSGRYNEQFF
>TRBD2|TRBJ2-7|-|TRBV11-2
TGTGCCAGCAGCTTAGAACTAGCGATCTACGAGCAGTACTTC
CASSLELAIYEQYF
>TRBD2|TRBJ2-3|-|TRBV28
TGTGCCAGCAGACGAGCTAGCGGGAGGGTTCCAGATACGCAGTATTTT
CASRRASGRVPDTQYF
>-|TRBJ1-2|-|TRBV14
TGTGCCAGCAGCCAAGATCCGAACTATGGCTACACCTTC
CASSQDPNYGYTF
>-|TRBJ1-6|-|TRBV3-1/TRBV3-2
TGTGCCAGCAGCTTAAAGGGTGCCTATAATTCACCCCTCCACTTT
CASSLKGAYNSPLHF
>-|TRBJ2-5|-|TRBV10-2
TGCGCCAGCAGCATGGACTGGCGGAAAGAGACCCAGTACTTC
CASSMDWRKETQYF
>-|TRBJ2-2|-|TRBV4-2
TGTGCCAGCAGCACGACCCAGGGTTCCGTTCCCGGGGAGCTGTTTTTT
CASSTTQGSVPGELFF
>-|TRBJ2-1|-|TRBV24-1
TGTGCCACCAGACAACCGGGGGTCAATGAGCAGTTCTTC
CATRQPGVNEQFF
>TRBD1|TRBJ1-5|few|TRBV2
TGTGCCAGCAAGGGGGCAGACTATCCCAATCAGCCCCAGCATTTT
CASKGADYPNQPQHF
>-|TRBJ2-6|-|TRBV11-3
TGTGCCAGCAGCTTAGGAGGGGCTGGGGCCAACGTCCTGACTTTC
CASSLGGAGANVLTF
>-|TRBJ1-4|-|TRBV7-9
TGTGCCAGCAGCTTCAGGGACGGGAATGAAAAACTGTTTTTT
CASSFRDGNEKLFF
>-|TRBJ1-2|-|TRBV5-1
TGCGCCAGCAGCTTGGGCACAGGTTCCTATGGCTACACCTTC
CASSLGTGSYGYTF
>TRBD2|TRBJ2-1|-|TRBV6-5
TGTGCCAGTGGACTAGCGGGTGAGCAGTTCTTC
CASGLAGEQFF
>TRBD1|TRBJ2-5|-|TRBV18
TGTGCCAGCTCACAACGAGCACCAGGACAGGGACTGGAGACCCAGTACTTC
CASSQRAPGQGLETQYF
>-|TRBJ1-1|-|TRBV7-2
TGTGCCAGCAGCCCCTGGGTCCCCCCTATGGGCGCTTTCTTT
CASSPWVPPMGAFF
>TRBD2|TRBJ2-7|-|TRBV7-6
TGTGCCAGCAGCTTAGGGCCCCCGGGACTAGCGGGAGATAGGCCCTACGAGCAGTACTTC
CASSLGPPGLAGDRPYEQYF
>TRBD2|TRBJ2-7|-|TRBV7-2
TGTGCCAGCAGCGGAGGGACTACCTACGAGCAGTACTTC
CASSGGTTYEQYF
>-|TRBJ1-5|-|TRBV6-2/TRBV6-3
TGTGCCAGCAGCCAGACAGCTAGCAATCAGCCCCAGCATTTT
CASSQTASNQPQHF
>-|TRBJ1-5|-|TRBV19
TGTGCCAGTAGTATGAGGCCAGGGATTAGCAATCAGCCCCAGCATTTT
CASSMRPGISNQPQHF
>TRBD2|TRBJ2-7|-|TRBV7-2
TGTGCCAGCAGCTTGGCGGGAGGGTCCCACGAGCAGTACTTC
CASSLAGGSHEQYF
>TRBD1|TRBJ2-5|once|TRBV11-2
TGTGCCAGCAGCCAGCAAGGGGGCAGCCAAGAGACCCAGTACTTC
CASSQQGGSQETQYF
>-|TRBJ1-2|-|TRBV28
TGTGCCAGCAGTTTTCTTGGCGTCGGCGGTGGGGAGAAGAACTATGGCTACACCTTC
CASSFLGVGGGEKNYGYTF
>TRBD1|TRBJ1-4|once|TRBV6-1
TGTGCCAGCAGCGAAGGGACAGGGAATAATGAAAAACTGTTTTTT
CASSEGTGNNEKLFF
>TRBD2|TRBJ2-3|-|TRBV24-1
TGTGCCACCAGTGCTGGGGGAGGGGGCACAGATACGCAGTATTTT
CATSAGGGGTDTQYF